The source of this T cell receptor beta chain is a study of OX40 agonist ivuxolimab in advanced cancers. For context, the study as a whole: Ivuxolimab was an agonistic, fully human IgG2 monoclonal antibody directed against OX40 (CD134), a costimulatory receptor. Prior anti-PD-1, anti-PD-L1 or anti-CTLA-4 therapy was permitted, and checkpoint inhibitors had been received by about two fifths of dose-escalation patients. Three dose-escalation patients achieved partial responses, one with hepatocellular carcinoma and two with cutaneous melanoma. Of the 50 to 55 patients in dose escalation, about 19 had hepatocellular carcinoma, some 15 had melanoma, 9 had renal cell carcinoma and 9 had head and neck cancer. Intravenous ivuxolimab was administered to patients every 2 weeks at six dose levels: 0.01, 0.1, 0.3, 1.5, 3 and 10 mg/kg. The monotherapy dose-escalation portion (N ≈ 52 patients) of the phase I ivuxolimab trial is reported in the paper. Peripheral TCRbeta sequencing aimed to test whether ivuxolimab altered TCR sequence diversity and caused clonal T-cell expansion. The dose-escalation cohort was roughly 80% male with a mean age of 60 years, ranging from roughly 23 to 85. Overall results and qualifications from the work: At doses of 0.1 to 3.0 mg/kg, clonal expansion of both CD4+ and CD8+ blood T cells was observed from baseline to week 6. In the 0.1-3.0 mg/kg groups, partial responders were among the patients with the lowest normalized peripheral clonal expansion, particularly in CD8+ T cells. On average, CD8+ T cells showed more expanded clones than CD4+ T cells after ivuxolimab. Which antigens the clonally expanded peripheral T cells were specific for was not determined. Low levels of normalized T-cell clonal expansion were also seen in some patients who did not respond.

To sequence the TCRbeta CDR3 region, genomic DNA was isolated from the sorted cells. The immunoSEQ Assay was used to sequence the TCRbeta CDR3 regions. TCRdb provides this immuneACCESS table in a form limited to in-frame rearrangements. Some clones are lacking; in checked studies, under half of them reflect an unresolved V gene, and why the rest are absent is not known. A total of around 66,000 clones appear in this sample, 85% of them only once. 4% of the sample is in the top ten clones. Of note for this clone: Which antigen it targets is not known. The record has no base qualities; no much larger clone is one base away.

Patients with a history of autoimmune disease or receiving systemic immunosuppression were excluded from the trial. Peripheral blood for TCR sequencing was drawn from every dose cohort at baseline, at cycle 4 day 1 and at cycle 7 day 1. Samples came from an open-label, multicenter, first-in-human phase I dose-escalation trial of ivuxolimab. Adults with locally advanced or metastatic head and neck squamous cell, hepatocellular, melanoma or renal cell carcinoma were enrolled in the trial. Before TCR sequencing, CD4+ T cells and CD8+ T cells from peripheral blood were sorted into separate populations. Sequences SGDLS (CDR1) and YYNGEE (CDR2) are obtained from the germline V gene. The CDR3 has 15 amino acids, counting the end cysteine and phenylalanine. The entry retains the CDR3 DNA only, 45 bases that are in frame from base 1. The V end gives up 0 bases and the J end 2 bases, leaving 4 bases in the junction not matched to a gene.

Sequenced material: CD4+ or CD8+ T cells sorted from blood, taken in a trial of the OX40 agonist ivuxolimab. The TCR comes from an adult with an advanced solid tumor such as melanoma, head and neck, liver or kidney cancer. In this chain, TRBV9 is recombined with TRBJ1-2; 7 bases in the junction line up with TRBD1. In nucleotide form, the sequence is TGTGCCAGCAGCGTAGGACAGGGTGGAAACTATGGCTACACCTTC. This yields the protein CASSVGQGGNYGYTF.